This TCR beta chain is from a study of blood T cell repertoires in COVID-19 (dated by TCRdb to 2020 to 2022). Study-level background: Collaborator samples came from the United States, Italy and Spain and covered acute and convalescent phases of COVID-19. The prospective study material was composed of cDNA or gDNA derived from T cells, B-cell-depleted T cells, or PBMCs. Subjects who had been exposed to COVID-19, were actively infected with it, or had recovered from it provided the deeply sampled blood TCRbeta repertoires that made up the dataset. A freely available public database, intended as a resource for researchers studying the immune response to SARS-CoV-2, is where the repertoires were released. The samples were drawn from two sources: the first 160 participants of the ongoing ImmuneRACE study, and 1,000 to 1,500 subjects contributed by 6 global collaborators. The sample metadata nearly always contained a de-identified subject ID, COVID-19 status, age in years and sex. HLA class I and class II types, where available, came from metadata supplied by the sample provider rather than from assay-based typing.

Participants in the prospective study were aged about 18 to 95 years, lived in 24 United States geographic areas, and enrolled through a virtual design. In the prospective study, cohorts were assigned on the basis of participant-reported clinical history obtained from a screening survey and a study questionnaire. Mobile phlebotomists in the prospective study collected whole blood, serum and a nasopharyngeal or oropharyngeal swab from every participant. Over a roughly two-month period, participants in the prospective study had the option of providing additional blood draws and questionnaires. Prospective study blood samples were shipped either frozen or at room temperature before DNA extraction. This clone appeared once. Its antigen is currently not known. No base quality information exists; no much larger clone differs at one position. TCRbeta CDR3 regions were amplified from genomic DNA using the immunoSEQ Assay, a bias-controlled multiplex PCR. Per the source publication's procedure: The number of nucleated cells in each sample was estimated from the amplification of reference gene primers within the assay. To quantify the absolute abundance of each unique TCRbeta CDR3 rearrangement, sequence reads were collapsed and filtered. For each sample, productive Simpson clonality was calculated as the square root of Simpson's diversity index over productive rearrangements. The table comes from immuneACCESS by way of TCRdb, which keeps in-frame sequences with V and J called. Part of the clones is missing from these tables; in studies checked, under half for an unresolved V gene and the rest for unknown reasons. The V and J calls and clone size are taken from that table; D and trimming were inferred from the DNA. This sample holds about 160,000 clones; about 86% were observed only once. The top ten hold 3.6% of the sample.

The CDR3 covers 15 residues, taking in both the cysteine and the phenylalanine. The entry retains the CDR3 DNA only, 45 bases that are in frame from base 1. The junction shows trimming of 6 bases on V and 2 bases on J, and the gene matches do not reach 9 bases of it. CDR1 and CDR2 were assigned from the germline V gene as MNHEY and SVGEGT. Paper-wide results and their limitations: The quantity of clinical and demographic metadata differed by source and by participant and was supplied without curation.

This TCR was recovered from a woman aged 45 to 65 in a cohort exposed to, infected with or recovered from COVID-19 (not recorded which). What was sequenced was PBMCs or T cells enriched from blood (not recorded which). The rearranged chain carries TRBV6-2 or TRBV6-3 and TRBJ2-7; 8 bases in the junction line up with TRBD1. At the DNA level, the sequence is TGTGCCAGCAGCCCAGCTCGGACAGGGACCTACGAGCAGTACTTC. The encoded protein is CASSPARTGTYEQYF.